The source of this TCR beta chain is a study of PD-1 blockade in mismatch repair-deficient tumors. Study-wide context: Enrolled about 2013-2017, patients had progressing, pretreated mismatch repair-deficient cancers of about a dozen types.

Points on this clone: Antigen: not known. The germline gene is not matched at one end of the junction; a read error may be the cause.

All patients were mismatch repair deficient, assessed by either PCR or immunohistochemistry. Data came from immunoSEQ multiplex PCR; TCRdb stores just in-frame clones and leaves some out. The sample holds 11,000 to 15,000 clones, more than 65% seen once. The germline V gene encodes CDR1 SSHAT and CDR2 FNYEAQ (reference sequence). The CDR3 is 13 amino acids. Study-wide points: Rapid post-treatment expansion, then contraction, generally preceding radiologic response, marked tumor-resident clones.

The sequenced sample was PBMCs, obtained less than 15 weeks after starting pembrolizumab. This TCR was sampled from an adult with mismatch repair-deficient cancer. The chain employs TRBV7-7 and TRBJ2-7; no clear D gene. The CDR3: CASSYSIIYEQYF. In DNA form, the CDR3 reads TGTGCTAGCAGCTACAGCATCATCTACGAGCAGTACTTC.